This T cell receptor (beta chain) was sequenced in a study of neurological immune-mediated disorders. Study-wide results and limits: None of the CDR3 amino acid sequences found in expanded clones was shared across subjects. This suggests that the TCR-beta repertoires were private in all groups.

Comments on this clonotype: Its antigen is still unknown. A read error may account for a junction end that differs from germline.

The study drew its healthy controls from blood bank volunteers in Maryland, USA. TCRdb independently ran MiXCR on the 5' RACE reads; one entry per CDR3 protein. Of tens of thousands of distinct CDR3 sequences detected, 12% appear once; the ten largest clones hold less than 9%. The sample comprised PBMCs. The sequence was obtained from a man between 60 and 70 years old in good health.

The CDR3 region has the DNA TGCGTCAGCAGCTTCGATCAGGTCGAGGTGTTTGGGTACGAGGAGTACTTC. Residues: CVSSFDQVEVFGYEEYF. The rearrangement joins TRBV5-1 to TRBJ2-7; D is unclear. This CDR3 is built from 17 residues. CDR1 SGHRS and CDR2 YFSETQ come from the germline V gene.